Listed below are T cell receptor beta chains from one sample, sequenced in a study of T cell repertoires in cytomegalovirus infection. TCRdb analysed the reads with MiXCR anew, one entry per CDR3 protein. The repertoire consists of some 180,000 distinct CDR3 sequences, with approximately 17% occurring once and the leading ten covering around 27%. The sample consisted of CD8+ T cells from PBMCs. Receptors were obtained from a human donor in good health (CMV status not recorded). Some clones in this sample may be carry-over from other donors' samples. CDR3s include the opening cysteine and the closing phenylalanine or tryptophan. The order of the fields is V gene, J gene, clone size, D gene, CDR3 DNA, CDR3 protein. D genes are given only for firm matches. For some rows the clone size is stated as once, few or many, or as a class when expanded; others skip it.

v_call: TRBV29-1
j_call: TRBJ1-1
clone_size: few
d_call: -
cdr3_nt: TGCAGCGTTGAATCCCAGGGGACTGAAGCTTTCTTT
cdr3_aa: CSVESQGTEAFF

v_call: TRBV6-6
j_call: TRBJ2-7
clone_size: -
d_call: -
cdr3_nt: TGTGCCACCGCTCCCAGGGAAATGCCCTACGAGCAGTACTTC
cdr3_aa: CATAPREMPYEQYF

v_call: TRBV12-3/TRBV12-4
j_call: TRBJ1-1
clone_size: -
d_call: -
cdr3_nt: TGTGCCAGCAGCCATGGACCGTCGCAACTTAACACTGAAGCTTTCTTT
cdr3_aa: CASSHGPSQLNTEAFF

v_call: TRBV7-6
j_call: TRBJ1-4
clone_size: -
d_call: TRBD1
cdr3_nt: TGTGCCAGCAGCCCCCAAGGGGGCCGAGAAAAACTGTTTTTT
cdr3_aa: CASSPQGGREKLFF

v_call: TRBV12-3/TRBV12-4
j_call: TRBJ2-7
clone_size: few
d_call: TRBD2
cdr3_nt: TGTGCCAGCATGGGGACTAATAGCTACGAGCAGTACTTC
cdr3_aa: CASMGTNSYEQYF

v_call: TRBV7-3
j_call: TRBJ2-7
clone_size: -
d_call: -
cdr3_nt: TGTGCCAGCAGCTTAACGTCTCAGGACGAGCAGTACTTC
cdr3_aa: CASSLTSQDEQYF

v_call: TRBV7-2
j_call: TRBJ2-1
clone_size: -
d_call: -
cdr3_nt: TGTGCCAGCACCAGTAACAATGAGCAGTTCTTC
cdr3_aa: CASTSNNEQFF

v_call: TRBV12-3/TRBV12-4
j_call: TRBJ2-5
clone_size: -
d_call: -
cdr3_nt: TGTGCCAGCAGTTTAGCGCTCCAAGAGACCCAGTACTTC
cdr3_aa: CASSLALQETQYF

v_call: TRBV20-1
j_call: TRBJ2-7
clone_size: few
d_call: TRBD1
cdr3_nt: TGCAGTGCTAGAGATACCGGGACAGCCACGAGGGGATCCTACGAGCAGTACTTC
cdr3_aa: CSARDTGTATRGSYEQYF

v_call: TRBV29-1
j_call: TRBJ2-2
clone_size: few
d_call: -
cdr3_nt: TGCAGCGTTGAAAGCCCGGATCAGAACACCGGGGAGCTGTTTTTT
cdr3_aa: CSVESPDQNTGELFF

v_call: TRBV7-2
j_call: TRBJ2-3
clone_size: many
d_call: -
cdr3_nt: TGTGCCAGCAGCTTAAAAGAGGGATCAGATACGCAGTATTTT
cdr3_aa: CASSLKEGSDTQYF